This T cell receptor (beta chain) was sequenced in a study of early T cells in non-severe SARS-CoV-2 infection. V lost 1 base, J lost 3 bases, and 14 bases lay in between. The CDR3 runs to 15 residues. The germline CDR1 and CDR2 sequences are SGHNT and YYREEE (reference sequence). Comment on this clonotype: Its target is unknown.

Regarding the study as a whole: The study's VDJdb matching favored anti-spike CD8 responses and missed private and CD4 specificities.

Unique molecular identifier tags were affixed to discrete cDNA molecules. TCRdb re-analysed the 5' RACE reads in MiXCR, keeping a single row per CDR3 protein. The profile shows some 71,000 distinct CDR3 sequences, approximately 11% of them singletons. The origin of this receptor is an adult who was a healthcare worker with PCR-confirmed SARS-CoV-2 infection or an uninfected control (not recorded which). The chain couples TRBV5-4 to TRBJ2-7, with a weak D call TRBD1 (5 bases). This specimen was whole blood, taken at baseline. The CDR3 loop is CASSLMAQGDYEQYF. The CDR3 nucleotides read TGTGCCAGCAGCTTGATGGCCCAAGGGGACTACGAGCAGTACTTC.